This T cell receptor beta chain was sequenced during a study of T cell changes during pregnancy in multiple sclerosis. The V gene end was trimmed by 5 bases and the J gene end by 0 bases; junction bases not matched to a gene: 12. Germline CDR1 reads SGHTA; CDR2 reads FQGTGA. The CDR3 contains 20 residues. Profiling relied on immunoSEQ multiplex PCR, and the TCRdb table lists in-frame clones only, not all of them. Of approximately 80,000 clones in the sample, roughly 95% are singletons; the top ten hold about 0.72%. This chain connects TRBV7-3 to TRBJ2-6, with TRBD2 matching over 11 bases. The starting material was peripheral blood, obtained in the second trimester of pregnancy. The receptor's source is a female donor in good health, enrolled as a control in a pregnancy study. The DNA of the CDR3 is TGTGCCAGCAGCCCCCCCCTAGCGGGGGGCCGAAGCTCTGGGGCCAACGTCCTGACTTTC. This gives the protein CASSPPLAGGRSSGANVLTF.